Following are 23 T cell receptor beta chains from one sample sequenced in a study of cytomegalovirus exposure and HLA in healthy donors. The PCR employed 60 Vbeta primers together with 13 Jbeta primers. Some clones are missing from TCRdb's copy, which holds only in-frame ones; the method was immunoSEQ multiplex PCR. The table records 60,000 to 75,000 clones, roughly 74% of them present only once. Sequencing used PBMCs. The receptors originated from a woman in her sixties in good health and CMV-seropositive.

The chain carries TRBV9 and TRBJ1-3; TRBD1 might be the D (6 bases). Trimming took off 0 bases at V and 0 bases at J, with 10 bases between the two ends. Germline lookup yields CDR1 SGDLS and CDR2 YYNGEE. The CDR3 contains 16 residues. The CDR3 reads CASSVGQDVSGNTIYF. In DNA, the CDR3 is TGTGCCAGCAGCGTAGGACAGGACGTCTCTGGAAACACCATATATTTT.

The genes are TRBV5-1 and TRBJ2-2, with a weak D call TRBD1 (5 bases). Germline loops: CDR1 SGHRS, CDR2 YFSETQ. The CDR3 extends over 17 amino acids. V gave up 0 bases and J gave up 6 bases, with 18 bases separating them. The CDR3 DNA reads TGCGCCAGCAGCTTGGGATATAGGGGAACAATGGCCGGGGAGCTGTTTTTT. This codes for CASSLGYRGTMAGELFF. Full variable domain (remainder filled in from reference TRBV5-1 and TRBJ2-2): KAGVTQTPRYLIKTRGQQVTLSCSPISGHRSVSWYQQTPGQGLQFLFEYFSETQRNKGNFPGRFSGRQFSNSRSEMNVSTLELGDSALYLCASSLGYRGTMAGELFFGEGSRLTVL.

CDR3 region: CAISGLAEGFYEQYF. The CDR3 nucleotides read TGTGCCATCAGTGGACTAGCGGAAGGGTTTTACGAGCAGTACTTC. The chain uses TRBV10-3 and TRBJ2-7; 9 bases map to TRBD2. This CDR3 is 15 amino acids long. Trimming removed 4 bases from V and 4 bases from J; junction bases left unmatched: 8. Germline CDR1 reads ENHRY; CDR2 reads SYGVKD.

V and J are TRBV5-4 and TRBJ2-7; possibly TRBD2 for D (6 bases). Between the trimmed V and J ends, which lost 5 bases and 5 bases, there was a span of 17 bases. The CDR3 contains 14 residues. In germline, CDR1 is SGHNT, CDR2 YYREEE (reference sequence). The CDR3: CASSETGVGNEQYF. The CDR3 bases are TGTGCCAGCAGTGAGACGGGAGTAGGAAACGAGCAGTACTTC.

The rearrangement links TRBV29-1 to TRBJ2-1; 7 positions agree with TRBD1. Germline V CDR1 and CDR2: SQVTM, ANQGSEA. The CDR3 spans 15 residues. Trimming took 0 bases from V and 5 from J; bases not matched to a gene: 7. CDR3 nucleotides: TGCAGCGTTGAAGATCCGAAAGGGACAGACAATGAGCAGTTCTTC. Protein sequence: CSVEDPKGTDNEQFF.

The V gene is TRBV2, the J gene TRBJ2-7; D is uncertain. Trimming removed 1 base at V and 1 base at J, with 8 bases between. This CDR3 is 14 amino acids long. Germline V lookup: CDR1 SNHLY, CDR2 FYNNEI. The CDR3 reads CASSEVYSSYEQYF. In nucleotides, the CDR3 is TGTGCCAGCAGTGAAGTTTACTCTTCCTACGAGCAGTACTTC.

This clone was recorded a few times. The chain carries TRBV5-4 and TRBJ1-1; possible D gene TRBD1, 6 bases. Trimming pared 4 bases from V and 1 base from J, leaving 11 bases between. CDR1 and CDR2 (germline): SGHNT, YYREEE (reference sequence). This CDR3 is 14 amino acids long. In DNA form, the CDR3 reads TGTGCCAGCAGCCCCGAGACAGGGAACACTGAAGCTTTCTTT. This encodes CASSPETGNTEAFF.

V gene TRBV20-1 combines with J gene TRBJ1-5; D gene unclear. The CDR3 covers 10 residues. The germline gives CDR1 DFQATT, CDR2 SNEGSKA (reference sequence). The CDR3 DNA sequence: TGCAGCCCCGGAGGTCAGCCCCAGCATTTT. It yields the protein CSPGGQPQHF.

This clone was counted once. CDR3 DNA sequence: TGTGCCAGCAGTTTTACTAGCTTCTACGAGCAGTACTTC. Translation: CASSFTSFYEQYF. The chain joins TRBV27 to TRBJ2-7; a possible D gene is TRBD2 (6 bases). The V end was cut by 3 bases, the J end by 3 bases, with 9 bases between. CDR1 is MNHEY and CDR2 is SMNVEV in the germline V gene (reference sequence). The CDR3 spans 13 residues.

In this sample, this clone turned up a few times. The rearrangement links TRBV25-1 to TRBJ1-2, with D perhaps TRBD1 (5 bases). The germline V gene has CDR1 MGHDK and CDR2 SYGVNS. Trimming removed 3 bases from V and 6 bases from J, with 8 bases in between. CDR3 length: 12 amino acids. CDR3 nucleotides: TGTGCCAGCAGTGAGTCAGGGCATGGCTACACCTTC. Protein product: CASSESGHGYTF.

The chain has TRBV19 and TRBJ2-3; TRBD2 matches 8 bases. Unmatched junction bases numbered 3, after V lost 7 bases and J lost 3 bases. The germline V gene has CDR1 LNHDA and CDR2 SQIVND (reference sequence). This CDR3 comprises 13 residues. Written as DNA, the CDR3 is TGTGCCAGTATGGAGCGGGAGACAGATACGCAGTATTTT. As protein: CASMERETDTQYF. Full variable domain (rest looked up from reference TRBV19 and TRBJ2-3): DGGITQSPKYLFRKEGQNVTLSCEQNLNHDAMYWYRQDPGQGLRLIYYSQIVNDFQKGDIAEGYSVSREKKESFPLTVTSAQKNPTAFYLCASMERETDTQYFGPGTRLTVL.

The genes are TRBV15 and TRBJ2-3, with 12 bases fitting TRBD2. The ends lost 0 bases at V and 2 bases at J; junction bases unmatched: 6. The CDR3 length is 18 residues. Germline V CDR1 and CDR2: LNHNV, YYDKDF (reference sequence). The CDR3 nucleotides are TGTGCCACCAGCAGAGATCCCGGACTAGCGGGACCCACAGATACGCAGTATTTT. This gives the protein CATSRDPGLAGPTDTQYF.

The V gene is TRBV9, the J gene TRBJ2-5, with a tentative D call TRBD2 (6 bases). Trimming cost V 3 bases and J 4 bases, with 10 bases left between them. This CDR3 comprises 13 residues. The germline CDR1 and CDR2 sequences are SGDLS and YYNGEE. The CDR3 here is CASSGVGGETQYF. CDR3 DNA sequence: TGTGCCAGCAGCGGGGTGGGAGGAGAGACCCAGTACTTC.

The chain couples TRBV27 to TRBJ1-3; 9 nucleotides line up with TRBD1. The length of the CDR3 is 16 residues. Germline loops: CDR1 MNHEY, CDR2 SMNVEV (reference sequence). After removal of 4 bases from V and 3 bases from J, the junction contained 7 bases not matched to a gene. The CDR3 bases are TGTGCCAGCAGTTCTCTTTGGACAGGGGATGGAAACACCATATATTTT. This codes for CASSSLWTGDGNTIYF.

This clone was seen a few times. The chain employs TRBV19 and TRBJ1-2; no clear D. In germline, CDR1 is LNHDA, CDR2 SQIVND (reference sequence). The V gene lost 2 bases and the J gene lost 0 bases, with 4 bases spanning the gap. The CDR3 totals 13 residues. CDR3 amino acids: CASSIHTNYGYTF. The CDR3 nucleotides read TGTGCCAGTAGTATACACACTAACTATGGCTACACCTTC.

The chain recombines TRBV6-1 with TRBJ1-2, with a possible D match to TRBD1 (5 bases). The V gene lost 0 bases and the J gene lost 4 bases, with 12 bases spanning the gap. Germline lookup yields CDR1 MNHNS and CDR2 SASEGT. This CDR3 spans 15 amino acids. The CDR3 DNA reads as TGTGCCAGCAGTGAAGCCGCAGGGCGTAGCTATGGCTACACCTTC. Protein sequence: CASSEAAGRSYGYTF.

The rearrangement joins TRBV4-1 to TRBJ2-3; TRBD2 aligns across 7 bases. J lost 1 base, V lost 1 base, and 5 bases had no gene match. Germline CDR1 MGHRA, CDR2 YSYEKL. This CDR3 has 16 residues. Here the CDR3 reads CASSQGRDYRTDTQYF. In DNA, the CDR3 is TGCGCCAGCAGCCAAGGCAGGGACTACCGCACAGATACGCAGTATTTT.

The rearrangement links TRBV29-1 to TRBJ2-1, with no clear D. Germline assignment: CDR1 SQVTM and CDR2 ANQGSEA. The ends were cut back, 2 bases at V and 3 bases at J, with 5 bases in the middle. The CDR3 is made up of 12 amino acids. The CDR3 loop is CSVEIYYNEQFF. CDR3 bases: TGCAGCGTTGAAATTTACTACAATGAGCAGTTCTTC.

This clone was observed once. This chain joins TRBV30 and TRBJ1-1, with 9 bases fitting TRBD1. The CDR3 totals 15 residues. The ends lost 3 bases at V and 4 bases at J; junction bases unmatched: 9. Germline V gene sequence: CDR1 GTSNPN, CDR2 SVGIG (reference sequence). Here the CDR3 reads CAWREPGTGTTEAFF. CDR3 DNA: TGTGCCTGGAGGGAACCAGGGACAGGGACCACTGAAGCTTTCTTT.

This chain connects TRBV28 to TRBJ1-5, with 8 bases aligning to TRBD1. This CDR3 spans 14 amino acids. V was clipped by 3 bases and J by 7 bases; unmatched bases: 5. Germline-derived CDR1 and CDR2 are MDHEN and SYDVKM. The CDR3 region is CASSFRGRDQPQHF. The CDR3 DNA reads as TGTGCCAGCAGTTTCAGGGGGCGCGACCAGCCCCAGCATTTT. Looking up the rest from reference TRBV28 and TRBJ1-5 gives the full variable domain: DVKVTQSSRYLVKRTGEKVFLECVQDMDHENMFWYRQDPGLGLRLIYFSYDVKMKEKGDIPEGYSVSREKKERFSLILESASTNQTSMYLCASSFRGRDQPQHFGDGTRLSIL.

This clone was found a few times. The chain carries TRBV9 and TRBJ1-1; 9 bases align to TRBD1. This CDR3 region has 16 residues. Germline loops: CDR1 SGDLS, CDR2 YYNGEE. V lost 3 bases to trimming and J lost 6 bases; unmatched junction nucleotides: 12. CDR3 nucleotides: TGTGCCAGCAGCGCCGGGTGGGGACAGGGATCATCTGAAGCTTTCTTT. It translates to CASSAGWGQGSSEAFF.

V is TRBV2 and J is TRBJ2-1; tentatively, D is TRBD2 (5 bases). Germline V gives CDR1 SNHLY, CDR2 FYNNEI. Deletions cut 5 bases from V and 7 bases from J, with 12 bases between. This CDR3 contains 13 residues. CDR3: CASSPRPGNEQFF. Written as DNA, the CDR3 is TGTGCCAGCAGTCCCCGTCCGGGGAATGAGCAGTTCTTC.

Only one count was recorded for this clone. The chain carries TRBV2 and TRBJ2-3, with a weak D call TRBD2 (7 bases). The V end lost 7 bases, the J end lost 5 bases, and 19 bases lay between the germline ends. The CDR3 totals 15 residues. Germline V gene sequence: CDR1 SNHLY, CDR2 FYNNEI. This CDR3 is CASIGGALGEDTQYF. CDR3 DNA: TGTGCCAGCATAGGGGGGGCACTCGGAGAAGATACGCAGTATTTT.